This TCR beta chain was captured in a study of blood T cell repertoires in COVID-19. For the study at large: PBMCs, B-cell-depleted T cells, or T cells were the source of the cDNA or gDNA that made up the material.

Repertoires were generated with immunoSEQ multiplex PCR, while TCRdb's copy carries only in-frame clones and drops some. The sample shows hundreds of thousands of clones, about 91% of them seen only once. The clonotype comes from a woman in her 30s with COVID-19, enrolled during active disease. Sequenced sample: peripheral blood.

CDR3 amino acids: CASSVTAGGETQYF. The CDR3 DNA reads as TGTGCCAGCAGCGTGACCGCGGGGGGAGAGACCCAGTACTTC. The V and J genes are TRBV11-3 and TRBJ2-5; 8 bases are shared with TRBD2. CDR3 length equals 14 residues. CDR1 is SGHNT and CDR2 is YENEEA in the germline V gene. The V gene end was trimmed by 5 bases and the J gene end by 4 bases; junction bases not matched to a gene: 6.